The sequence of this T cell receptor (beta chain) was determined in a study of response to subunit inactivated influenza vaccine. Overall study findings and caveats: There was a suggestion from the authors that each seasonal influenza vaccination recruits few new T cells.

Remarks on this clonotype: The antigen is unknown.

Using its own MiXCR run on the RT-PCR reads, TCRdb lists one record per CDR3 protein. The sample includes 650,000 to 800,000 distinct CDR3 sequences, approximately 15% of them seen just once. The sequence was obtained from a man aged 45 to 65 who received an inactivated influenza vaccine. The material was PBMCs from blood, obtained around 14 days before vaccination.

The CDR3 here is CASSLGTGGWSSTGELFF. The CDR3 bases are TGCGCCAGCAGCTTGGGAACAGGGGGTTGGTCGAGCACCGGGGAGCTGTTTTTT. The rearrangement uses TRBV5-1 and TRBJ2-2, with TRBD1 matching 8 bases. V gave up 0 bases and J gave up 4 bases; unmatched junction bases: 11. The CDR3 spans 18 residues. The germline V gene has CDR1 SGHRS and CDR2 YFSETQ.